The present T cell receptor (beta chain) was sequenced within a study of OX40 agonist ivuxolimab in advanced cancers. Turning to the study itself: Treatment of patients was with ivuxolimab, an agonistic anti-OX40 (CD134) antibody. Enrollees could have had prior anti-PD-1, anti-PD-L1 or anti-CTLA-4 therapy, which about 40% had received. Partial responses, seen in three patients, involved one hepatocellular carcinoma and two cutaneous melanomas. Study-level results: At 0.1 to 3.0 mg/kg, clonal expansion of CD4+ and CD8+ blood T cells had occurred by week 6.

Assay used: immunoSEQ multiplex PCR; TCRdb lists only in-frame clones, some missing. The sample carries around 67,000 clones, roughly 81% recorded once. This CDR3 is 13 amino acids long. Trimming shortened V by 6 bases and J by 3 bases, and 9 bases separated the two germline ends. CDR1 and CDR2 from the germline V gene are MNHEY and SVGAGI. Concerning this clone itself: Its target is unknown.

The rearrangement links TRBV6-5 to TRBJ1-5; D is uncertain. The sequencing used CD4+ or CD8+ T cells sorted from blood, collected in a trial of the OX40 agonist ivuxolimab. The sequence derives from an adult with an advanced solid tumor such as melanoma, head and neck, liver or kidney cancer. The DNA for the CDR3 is TGTGCCAGCAGGGGAAACCTCAATCAGCCCCAGCATTTT. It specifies CASRGNLNQPQHF.